Here is one TCR beta chain with its context. The data originate from a study of blood T cell repertoires in COVID-19. At the level of the study: COVID-19 samples from acute and convalescent phases originated in the United States, Italy and Spain. Sources were T cells, B-cell-depleted T cells, or PBMCs; the material itself was cDNA or gDNA.

In the study's own analysis: Counts of nucleated cells, estimated from reference gene primer amplification, were obtained. Assay used: immunoSEQ multiplex PCR; TCRdb lists only in-frame clones, some missing. V, J and clone size were drawn from that table, and D and trimming were deduced from the DNA. The table has some 140,000 clones, 80% to 90% seen once. V was shortened by 1 base and J by 5 bases, with 17 bases between the two germline ends. Germline CDR1 is LGHDT and CDR2 is YNNKEL (reference sequence). The CDR3 extends over 16 amino acids. The sequencing input was peripheral blood. The TCR was taken from a human donor in a cohort sampled during active COVID-19. This chain uses TRBV3-1 (or the pseudogene TRBV3-2) with TRBJ2-5, with D perhaps matching TRBD2 (6 bases). The CDR3 coding sequence is TGTGCCAGCAGCCAAGGGGGGGTAGGAGCTGCGGAGACCCAGTACTTC. Protein sequence: CASSQGGVGAAETQYF.